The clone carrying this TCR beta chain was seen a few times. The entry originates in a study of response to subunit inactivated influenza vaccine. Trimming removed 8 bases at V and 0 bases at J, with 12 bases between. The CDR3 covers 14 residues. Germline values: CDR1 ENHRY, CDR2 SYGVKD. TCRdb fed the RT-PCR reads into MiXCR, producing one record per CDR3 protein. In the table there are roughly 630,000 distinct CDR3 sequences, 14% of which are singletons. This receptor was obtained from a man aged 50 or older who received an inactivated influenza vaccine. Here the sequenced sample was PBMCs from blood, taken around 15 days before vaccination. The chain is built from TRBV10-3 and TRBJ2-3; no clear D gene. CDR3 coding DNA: TGTGCCATCGCGACGGATCTTAGCACAGATACGCAGTATTTT. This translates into CAIATDLSTDTQYF.